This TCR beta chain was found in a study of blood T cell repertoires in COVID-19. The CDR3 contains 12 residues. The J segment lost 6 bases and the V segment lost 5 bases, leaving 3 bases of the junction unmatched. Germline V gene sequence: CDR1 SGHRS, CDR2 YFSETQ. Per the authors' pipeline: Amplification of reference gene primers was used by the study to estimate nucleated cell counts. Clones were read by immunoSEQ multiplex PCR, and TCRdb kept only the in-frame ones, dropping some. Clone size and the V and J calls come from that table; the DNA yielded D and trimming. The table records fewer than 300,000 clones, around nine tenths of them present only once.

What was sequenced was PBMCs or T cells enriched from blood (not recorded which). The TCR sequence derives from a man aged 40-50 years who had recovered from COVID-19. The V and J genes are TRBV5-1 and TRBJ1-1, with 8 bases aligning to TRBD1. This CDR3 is CASSAQGAEAFF. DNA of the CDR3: TGCGCCAGCAGTGCACAGGGGGCTGAAGCTTTCTTT.